These T cell receptor beta chains were read from a single sample in a study of T-cell reconstitution after alpha-beta-depleted transplantation in children. TCRdb reprocessed the PCR reads via MiXCR and lists one record per CDR3 protein. This table holds 300,000 or so distinct CDR3 sequences, approximately 23% found once. The specimen was PBMCs, mostly from graft donor cells, collected 180 days after TCRalphabeta/CD19-depleted stem cell transplant. Receptor source: a male patient younger than 18 who had a stem cell transplant for acute lymphoblastic leukemia, so the T cells may come from the graft donor. Each CDR3 is given with its conserved first and last residue. The D gene is left open where the match is weak. Only some rows state a clone size, as once, few, many or a class for expanded clones.

size: few
J: TRBJ2-7
D: .
length: 17
V: TRBV6-5
DNA: TGTGCCAGCAGTTACTCGACTCCGGGACTTCGACTGCTCGAGCAGTACTTC
CDR3: CASSYSTPGLRLLEQYF

size: .
J: TRBJ1-3
D: .
length: 14
V: TRBV20-1
DNA: TGCAGTGCTAGGCCAACAGGATCTGGAAACACCATATATTTT
CDR3: CSARPTGSGNTIYF

size: .
J: TRBJ1-2
D: TRBD1
length: 16
V: TRBV27
DNA: TGTGCCAGCAGTATACTGGGACAGGTGGCGGTACATGGCTACACCTTC
CDR3: CASSILGQVAVHGYTF

size: .
J: TRBJ2-1
D: TRBD2
length: 15
V: TRBV29-1
DNA: TGCAGCGTCGAACTAGCGGGAGCGAACTACAATGAGCAGTTCTTC
CDR3: CSVELAGANYNEQFF

size: .
J: TRBJ2-3
D: .
length: 16
V: TRBV2
DNA: TGTGCCAGCAGTGAAGACAGGGGAGGTGGCACAGATACGCAGTATTTT
CDR3: CASSEDRGGGTDTQYF

size: .
J: TRBJ1-5
D: .
length: 18
V: TRBV11-1
DNA: TGTGCCAGCAGCGACGTCAAATTACAGGGTAATAGCAATCAGCCCCAGCATTTT
CDR3: CASSDVKLQGNSNQPQHF

size: few
J: TRBJ2-4
D: .
length: 17
V: TRBV11-2
DNA: TGTGCCAGCAGCTTAAATCTACGATTCCTAGCCAAAAACATTCAGTACTTC
CDR3: CASSLNLRFLAKNIQYF

size: .
J: TRBJ2-1
D: TRBD2
length: 17
V: TRBV4-2
DNA: TGTGCCAGCAGCCAAAGACGGGCGGGAGTCGAAAAAAATGAGCAGTTCTTC
CDR3: CASSQRRAGVEKNEQFF

size: .
J: TRBJ2-1
D: TRBD2
length: 15
V: TRBV9
DNA: TGTGCCAGCAGCGTTTTGACTAGCGGGATCAATGAGCAGTTCTTC
CDR3: CASSVLTSGINEQFF

size: few
J: TRBJ2-2
D: TRBD2
length: 15
V: TRBV12-3/TRBV12-4
DNA: TGTGCCAGCAGGGAAGCGGGGCTGAACACCGGGGAGCTGTTTTTT
CDR3: CASREAGLNTGELFF

size: .
J: TRBJ2-3
D: .
length: 15
V: TRBV11-3
DNA: TGTGCCAGCAGCTTATCGGGAGTTAGCACAGATACGCAGTATTTT
CDR3: CASSLSGVSTDTQYF

size: many
J: TRBJ2-3
D: .
length: 16
V: TRBV10-3
DNA: TGTGCCATCAGTGAGGCGCCGGGGTCCGGCACAGATACGCAGTATTTT
CDR3: CAISEAPGSGTDTQYF

size: few
J: TRBJ2-7
D: TRBD2
length: 15
V: TRBV29-1
DNA: TGCAGCGTTGAAGATTCGATAGCGGGAGCCTACGAGCAGTACTTC
CDR3: CSVEDSIAGAYEQYF

size: few
J: TRBJ2-3
D: .
length: 13
V: TRBV5-1
DNA: .
CDR3: CASSFGNGNTQYF

size: .
J: TRBJ1-2
D: .
length: 11
V: TRBV7-2
DNA: TGTGCCAGCAGGCCCCTCTATGGCTACACCTTC
CDR3: CASRPLYGYTF

size: .
J: TRBJ2-7
D: .
length: 15
V: TRBV5-6
DNA: TGTGCCAGCAGCTCCTTGTCTGCGGGATGGTACGAGCAGTACTTC
CDR3: CASSSLSAGWYEQYF

size: .
J: TRBJ2-7
D: TRBD2
length: 18
V: TRBV28
DNA: TGTGCCAGCAGTTTATACTCTTTTAGCGGGAGAGGGACCTACGAGCAGTACTTC
CDR3: CASSLYSFSGRGTYEQYF

size: few
J: TRBJ2-7
D: .
length: 18
V: TRBV12-3/TRBV12-4
DNA: TGTGCCAGCAGTCAAACTCATACAGGGTCCTTCCCCTCCTACGAGCAGTACTTC
CDR3: CASSQTHTGSFPSYEQYF

size: few
J: TRBJ2-1
D: TRBD2
length: 15
V: TRBV18
DNA: TGTGCCAGCTCACCGCGGGAGGGGGCCTTCAATGAGCAGTTCTTC
CDR3: CASSPREGAFNEQFF

size: few
J: TRBJ1-1
D: .
length: 15
V: TRBV15
DNA: TGTGCCACCAGCAGAGATTTCCCCAGAGGAACTGAAGCTTTCTTT
CDR3: CATSRDFPRGTEAFF

size: few
J: TRBJ1-2
D: .
length: 13
V: TRBV4-2
DNA: TGTGCCAGCAGCATGGGGACTGACTATGGCTACACCTTC
CDR3: CASSMGTDYGYTF

size: .
J: TRBJ2-7
D: .
length: 14
V: TRBV27
DNA: TGTGCCAGCAGTTTAAAGGGGGGGCTCTACGAGCAGTACTTC
CDR3: CASSLKGGLYEQYF

size: .
J: TRBJ2-5
D: .
length: 14
V: TRBV18
DNA: TGTGCCAGCTCACCTACGGGGTCCCAAGAGACCCAGTACTTC
CDR3: CASSPTGSQETQYF

size: few
J: TRBJ1-1
D: TRBD1
length: 14
V: TRBV7-2
DNA: TGTGCCAGCAACCTACAGGGGTTTGACACTGAAGCTTTCTTT
CDR3: CASNLQGFDTEAFF

size: few
J: TRBJ2-1
D: TRBD2
length: 16
V: TRBV7-7
DNA: TGTGCCAGCAGCATTAGCGGGAGGGTGATCTACAATGAGCAGTTCTTC
CDR3: CASSISGRVIYNEQFF

size: few
J: TRBJ2-1
D: TRBD2
length: 16
V: TRBV4-1
DNA: TGCGCCAGCAGCCAGAAAGGGACTAGGGTGTACAATGAGCAGTTCTTC
CDR3: CASSQKGTRVYNEQFF

size: few
J: TRBJ1-2
D: .
length: 10
V: TRBV29-1
DNA: TGCAGCGTGGACCCTGGGGGCTACACCTTC
CDR3: CSVDPGGYTF

size: few
J: TRBJ2-1
D: .
length: 16
V: TRBV7-3
DNA: TGTGCCAGCAGCCTACAGGGGCTAGCGCCCTACAATGAGCAGTTCTTC
CDR3: CASSLQGLAPYNEQFF

size: few
J: TRBJ2-7
D: TRBD2
length: 16
V: TRBV7-9
DNA: TGTGCCAGCAGCTTCGGACCCGGGACTAGTTCCCACGAGCAGTACTTC
CDR3: CASSFGPGTSSHEQYF

size: .
J: TRBJ2-7
D: TRBD1
length: 15
V: TRBV25-1
DNA: TGTGCCAGCAGTGAATGGGGACAGGGGACCTACGAGCAGTACTTC
CDR3: CASSEWGQGTYEQYF

size: few
J: TRBJ2-3
D: .
length: 16
V: TRBV5-6
DNA: TGTGCCAGCAGCCTGGATCTAGGGGGAAGCACAGATACGCAGTATTTT
CDR3: CASSLDLGGSTDTQYF

size: .
J: TRBJ2-7
D: .
length: 11
V: TRBV5-6
DNA: TGTGCCAGCAGTCTTACCCTCGAGCAGTACTTC
CDR3: CASSLTLEQYF

size: .
J: TRBJ1-1
D: TRBD1
length: 15
V: TRBV12-3/TRBV12-4
DNA: TGTGCCAGCAGGTTACAGGGGGCTCCTTCCACTGAAGCTTTCTTT
CDR3: CASRLQGAPSTEAFF

size: once
J: TRBJ2-1
D: .
length: 14
V: TRBV13
DNA: TGTGCCAGCAGCTTTGGCAGGGGATACAATGAGCAGTTCTTC
CDR3: CASSFGRGYNEQFF

size: .
J: TRBJ2-7
D: .
length: 17
V: TRBV24-1
DNA: TGTGCCACCAGTGATTTGGGATCAGGGGAATTCGCTTACGAGCAGTACTTC
CDR3: CATSDLGSGEFAYEQYF

size: few
J: TRBJ2-1
D: .
length: 16
V: TRBV29-1
DNA: TGCAGCGTTGAGCATCGTCAGGGGAACTCCTACAATGAGCAGTTCTTC
CDR3: CSVEHRQGNSYNEQFF

size: few
J: TRBJ2-3
D: TRBD2
length: 14
V: TRBV20-1
DNA: TGCAGTGCCCGAGCGGGGCTTCTTGTGCATACGCAGTATTTT
CDR3: CSARAGLLVHTQYF

size: few
J: TRBJ1-1
D: TRBD1
length: 17
V: TRBV7-2
DNA: TGTGCCAGCAGGGGAAAAGGGGGCCCGGTACCGAACACTGAAGCTTTCTTT
CDR3: CASRGKGGPVPNTEAFF

size: .
J: TRBJ1-1
D: .
length: 12
V: TRBV10-2
DNA: TGCGCCAGCAGTGATCGGGGTTTGGAAGCTTTCTTT
CDR3: CASSDRGLEAFF

size: .
J: TRBJ2-7
D: TRBD2
length: 15
V: TRBV27
DNA: TGTGCCAGCAGCCCCGCGGGAGGGTGGGCGTCGGAGCAGTACTTC
CDR3: CASSPAGGWASEQYF

size: few
J: TRBJ2-2
D: TRBD1
length: 16
V: TRBV7-6
DNA: TGTGCCAGCGGGGCCTTCGGACAGGTGAACACCGGGGAGCTGTTTTTT
CDR3: CASGAFGQVNTGELFF

size: once
J: TRBJ2-7
D: .
length: 13
V: TRBV11-3
DNA: TGTGCCAGCAGCTCCGGACACAACTACGAGCAGTACTTC
CDR3: CASSSGHNYEQYF

size: .
J: TRBJ2-4
D: .
length: 14
V: TRBV11-2
DNA: TGTGCCAGCAGCTTAGTTCCGGGAGCGAACATTCAGTACTTC
CDR3: CASSLVPGANIQYF

size: .
J: TRBJ2-1
D: TRBD2
length: 12
V: TRBV20-1
DNA: TGCAGTGCTAGAGAAATAGGGACTAAGCAGTTCTTC
CDR3: CSAREIGTKQFF

size: .
J: TRBJ2-3
D: .
length: 15
V: TRBV7-9
DNA: TGTGCCAGCAGTTCCGGGACGGAGGTCACAGATACGCAGTATTTT
CDR3: CASSSGTEVTDTQYF

size: few
J: TRBJ1-5
D: .
length: 13
V: TRBV5-5
DNA: TGTGCCAGCAGCTTAAGGGTTGTTCAGCCCCAGCATTTT
CDR3: CASSLRVVQPQHF

size: .
J: TRBJ2-1
D: .
length: 14
V: TRBV6-5
DNA: TGTGCCAGCAGTTACGTCAGGGCTGGCAATGAGCAGTTCTTC
CDR3: CASSYVRAGNEQFF

size: .
J: TRBJ1-5
D: .
length: 14
V: TRBV6-1
DNA: TGTGCCAGCAGCAGGGTTTCTAGCAATCAGCCCCAGCATTTT
CDR3: CASSRVSSNQPQHF

size: few
J: TRBJ2-2
D: TRBD2
length: 16
V: TRBV7-9
DNA: TGTGCCAGCAGCTTCCCACTAGCGGTGAACACCGGGGAGCTGTTTTTT
CDR3: CASSFPLAVNTGELFF

size: few
J: TRBJ2-2
D: TRBD1
length: 15
V: TRBV7-3
DNA: TGTGCCAGCAGCAATAGACAGGGGATCACCGGGGAGCTGTTTTTT
CDR3: CASSNRQGITGELFF

size: .
J: TRBJ2-3
D: TRBD2
length: 15
V: TRBV5-1
DNA: TGCGCCAGCAGCTTGGGGGGGAGCGGGAGAGATACGCAGTATTTT
CDR3: CASSLGGSGRDTQYF

size: .
J: TRBJ1-1
D: .
length: 15
V: TRBV20-1
DNA: TGCAGTGCTACAGGGCCGACCTTACCGAACACTGAAGCTTTCTTT
CDR3: CSATGPTLPNTEAFF